Listed here is a single T cell receptor beta chain. The data are from a study of T cell responses to AZD1222 COVID-19 vaccine. Germline CDR1 and CDR2: SNHLY and FYNNEI. V was clipped by 6 bases and J by 6 bases; unmatched bases: 5. The CDR3 is made up of 13 amino acids. Data came from immunoSEQ multiplex PCR; TCRdb stores just in-frame clones and leaves some out. This table holds around 100,000 clones, over 90% found once. V gene TRBV2 combines with J gene TRBJ1-5; the match to TRBD1 covers 7 bases. Sequencing used peripheral blood, obtained on day 0 of AZD1222 vaccination. This TCR was sampled from an adult in good health. The CDR3 here is CASRETGVQPQHF. The CDR3 region has the DNA TGTGCCAGCAGGGAAACAGGGGTTCAGCCCCAGCATTTT.